The 20 T cell receptor beta chains presented below share a single source sample, sequenced in a study of blood T cell repertoires in COVID-19. The assay was immunoSEQ multiplex PCR, and TCRdb's table has in-frame clones only and misses some. This sample yields about 200,000 clones, of which about 90% are seen a single time; 2% to 2.5% belongs to the top ten. Sequencing was performed on PBMCs or T cells enriched from blood (not recorded which). The source is a woman younger than 45 who had recovered from COVID-19.

The rearrangement links TRBV28 to TRBJ2-1; unclear D gene. V shed 4 bases and J shed 7 bases, with 23 bases lying between them. The germline V gene encodes CDR1 MDHEN and CDR2 SYDVKM. This CDR3 spans 17 amino acids. The DNA for the CDR3 is TGTGCCAGCAGTTCCCTCAGAAGAACGGGTACTGGTAATGAGCAGTTCTTC. This translates into CASSSLRRTGTGNEQFF.

The chain joins TRBV4-3 to TRBJ1-2; tentative D call: TRBD1 (5 bases). Between the trimmed V and J ends, which lost 1 base and 4 bases, there was a span of 7 bases. Per germline, CDR1 LGHNA and CDR2 YSLEER. CDR3 size: 13 residues. CDR3 sequence: CASSQADSYGYTF. For the CDR3, the DNA is TGCGCCAGCAGCCAAGCTGACAGCTATGGCTACACCTTC.

This clone was seen a few times. V gene TRBV24-1 combines with J gene TRBJ2-1, with 8 positions matching TRBD2. Looked up from germline, CDR1 is KGHDR and CDR2 is SFDVKD. This CDR3 has 17 residues. The V segment lost 3 bases and the J segment 5 bases; nucleotides outside the gene matches: 11. The CDR3 coding sequence is TGTGCCACCAGTGATGGGGGACTAGGGCCTTTGCACAATGAGCAGTTCTTC. Protein product: CATSDGGLGPLHNEQFF.

The rearrangement joins TRBV4-1 to TRBJ1-3; 10 bases are a match to TRBD1. The CDR3 runs to 17 residues. Losses at the gene ends were 0 bases for V and 5 bases for J; bases not matched to a gene: 7. Germline CDR1 is MGHRA and CDR2 is YSYEKL. This CDR3 reads CASSQDSDRGYRNTIYF. The CDR3 region has the DNA TGCGCCAGCAGCCAAGATTCGGACAGGGGGTATAGAAACACCATATATTTT.

This rearrangement joins TRBV19 to TRBJ1-4, with TRBD1 matching over 8 bases. The V segment lost 3 bases and the J segment 5 bases; nucleotides outside the gene matches: 11. CDR1 LNHDA and CDR2 SQIVND come from the germline V gene (reference sequence). CDR3 length: 17 residues. CDR3 sequence (DNA): TGTGCCAGTAGTATGGTGGACCAGGGGGCGCGAAATGAAAAACTGTTTTTT. This codes for CASSMVDQGARNEKLFF. Together with reference TRBV19 and TRBJ1-4, the CDR3 gives the full variable domain: DGGITQSPKYLFRKEGQNVTLSCEQNLNHDAMYWYRQDPGQGLRLIYYSQIVNDFQKGDIAEGYSVSREKKESFPLTVTSAQKNPTAFYLCASSMVDQGARNEKLFFGSGTQLSVL.

The rearrangement joins TRBV4-3 to TRBJ1-6; 9 bases match TRBD1. The CDR3 sequence is 15 residues long. Germline CDR1 reads LGHNA; CDR2 reads YSLEER. The junction had 5 bases not matched to a gene; V was cut back by 4 bases and J by 7 bases. The CDR3 loop is CASSRMTGGNSPLHF. The CDR3 nucleotides read TGCGCCAGCAGCCGGATGACAGGGGGAAATTCACCCCTCCACTTT.

The gene calls are TRBV11-2 and TRBJ1-2; 8 nucleotides agree with TRBD1. The germline CDR1 and CDR2 sequences are SGHAT and FQNNGV. V dropped 3 bases and J dropped 8; count of bases not matched to a gene: 8. The CDR3 has 14 residues. CDR3 sequence: CASSLNRGSRGYTF. The CDR3, as DNA: TGTGCCAGCAGCTTGAACAGGGGGTCTCGCGGCTACACCTTC. Full variable domain (rest looked up from reference TRBV11-2 and TRBJ1-2): EAGVAQSPRYKIIEKRQSVAFWCNPISGHATLYWYQQILGQGPKLLIQFQNNGVVDDSQLPKDRFSAERLKGVDSTLKIQPAKLEDSAVYLCASSLNRGSRGYTFGSGTRLTVV.

V and J are TRBV7-2 and TRBJ1-2; D call uncertain. CDR1 SGHTA and CDR2 FQGNSA come from the germline V gene. CDR3 size: 14 residues. Trimming stripped 4 bases from V and 5 bases from J, with 14 bases between. As DNA, the CDR3 is TGTGCCAGCAGCTGGCGACAAAGTTGGTATGGCTACACCTTC. It yields the protein CASSWRQSWYGYTF.

V usage is TRBV6-5 and J usage is TRBJ2-1, with 9 bases that match TRBD2. The V and J ends lost 7 bases and 0 bases, in that order; junction bases with no gene match: 4. Germline V gene sequence: CDR1 MNHEY, CDR2 SVGAGI. The CDR3 runs 15 residues. CDR3 DNA: TGTGCCAGCAATTTAGCGGGAGCCTCCTACAATGAGCAGTTCTTC. It encodes CASNLAGASYNEQFF.

This rearrangement joins TRBV5-1 to TRBJ1-1; D gene uncertain. This CDR3 region has 19 residues. Germline V gene data show CDR1 as SGHRS and CDR2 as YFSETQ. V was shortened by 4 bases and J by 0 bases, with 25 bases between the two germline ends. CDR3 coding DNA: TGCGCCAGCAGCCACTCCGGAGTTGGCACGACCTCGATGAACACTGAAGCTTTCTTT. It translates to CASSHSGVGTTSMNTEAFF.

Only a few counts were recorded for this clone. This chain joins TRBV13 and TRBJ1-2, with D maybe TRBD1 (6 bases). This CDR3 spans 14 amino acids. Germline V lookup: CDR1 PRHDT, CDR2 FYEKMQ (reference sequence). Trimming took 6 bases from V and 7 from J, leaving 18 bases between them. The CDR3 coding sequence is TGTGCCAGCAGATCCTCTACAGGGTCGAGTGGCTACACCTTC. This gives the protein CASRSSTGSSGYTF.

The chain has TRBV7-6 and TRBJ2-1, with D perhaps matching TRBD2 (5 bases). The CDR3 spans 15 residues. The germline V gene encodes CDR1 SGHVS and CDR2 FNYEAQ. The V end lost 2 bases, the J end lost 4 bases, and 12 bases lay between the germline ends. The CDR3 sequence is CASSLIAQRYNEQFF. Written as DNA, the CDR3 is TGTGCCAGCAGCTTAATCGCTCAGCGGTACAATGAGCAGTTCTTC.

The rearrangement links TRBV25-1 to TRBJ2-7, with D perhaps matching TRBD1 (6 bases). The CDR3 contains 14 residues. V lost 3 bases and J lost 0, with 9 bases in between. Germline V gene data show CDR1 as MGHDK and CDR2 as SYGVNS. The CDR3 nucleotides read TGTGCCAGCAGTGATGGGGACAACTCCTACGAGCAGTACTTC. Translated, it gives CASSDGDNSYEQYF.

The V and J genes are TRBV30 and TRBJ2-5; 7 bases fit TRBD1. This CDR3 spans 14 amino acids. CDR1 is GTSNPN, CDR2 SVGIG, per germline (reference sequence). Losses at the gene ends were 3 bases for V and 4 bases for J; bases not matched to a gene: 8. The CDR3, as DNA: TGTGCCTGGAGAGAGGGGGCCGGTGGAGAGACCCAGTACTTC. Translating it yields CAWREGAGGETQYF.

V and J are TRBV6-2 or TRBV6-3 and TRBJ1-2; D is ambiguous. V lost 2 bases, J lost 1 base, and 5 bases lay in between. The germline V gene encodes CDR1 MNHEY and CDR2 SVGEGT. The length of the CDR3 is 13 residues. CDR3 DNA: TGTGCCAGCAGTTACGACAATAACTATGGCTACACCTTC. This sequence encodes CASSYDNNYGYTF.

Remarks on this clone: Germline and junction disagree at one end, which may indicate a read error. The gene calls are TRBV7-2 and TRBJ1-1; no clear D gene. The germline gives CDR1 SGHTA, CDR2 FQGNSA. This CDR3 has 15 residues. CDR3 residues: CASSLEAGYRSTPIF. DNA of the CDR3: TGTGCCAGCAGCTTAGAAGCGGGTTATAGATCCACCCCAATCTTT.

This chain uses TRBV7-2 with TRBJ2-5; the match to TRBD1 covers 7 bases. V dropped 1 base and J dropped 4; count of bases not matched to a gene: 6. The germline gives CDR1 SGHTA, CDR2 FQGNSA. The length of the CDR3 is 15 residues. CDR3 loop: CASSLVGTAPETQYF. DNA of the CDR3: TGTGCCAGCAGCTTAGTCGGGACAGCACCAGAGACCCAGTACTTC.

The rearrangement uses TRBV7-9 and TRBJ1-1, with D maybe TRBD1 (6 bases). The germline V gene has CDR1 SEHNR and CDR2 FQNEAQ (reference sequence). This CDR3 spans 13 amino acids. V lost 6 bases and J 3 bases, leaving 11 bases between the germline ends. The CDR3 region has the DNA TGTGCCAGCAGTCGACAGGTAGACACTGAAGCTTTCTTT. As protein: CASSRQVDTEAFF.

The rearrangement links TRBV7-6 to TRBJ1-6; TRBD1 aligns across 8 bases. CDR1 SGHVS and CDR2 FNYEAQ come from the germline V gene. The trim removed 4 bases at V and 7 bases at J, leaving 6 bases unmatched. The CDR3 extends over 15 amino acids. For the CDR3, the DNA is TGTGCCAGCAGCTCCCGACAGGGGCAGAATTCACCCCTCCACTTT. Translation: CASSSRQGQNSPLHF.

J is TRBJ2-5 and V is TRBV4-2, with TRBD1 as a possible D gene (6 bases). The V gene's germline CDR1 is LGHNA and CDR2 YNFKEQ. The CDR3 has 17 residues. V was clipped by 0 bases and J by 2 bases, with 16 bases between them. The CDR3 region is CASSQEGAGAFQETQYF. Written as DNA, the CDR3 is TGTGCCAGCAGCCAAGAAGGGGCAGGGGCTTTTCAAGAGACCCAGTACTTC.